This is a list of T cell receptor beta chains from one sample in a study of blood T cell repertoires in COVID-19. This table comes from immunoSEQ multiplex PCR, and its TCRdb copy is limited to in-frame clones, with some not included. Among around 160,000 clones listed, more than 75% were seen once. Sequenced: PBMCs or T cells enriched from blood (not recorded which). These receptors were obtained from a man aged 40-49 years who had recovered from COVID-19. The CDR3 runs from the conserved cysteine through the conserved F or W. The D gene is left open where the match is weak. Rows give clone size only sometimes, using once, few, many, or a class for an expanded clone.

clone_size: -
d_call: TRBD1
j_call: TRBJ1-2
v_call: TRBV5-6
cdr3_aa: CASSYRTGDFVVDGYTF
cdr3_nt: TGTGCCAGCAGCTACCGGACAGGGGACTTCGTGGTGGATGGCTACACCTTC

clone_size: -
d_call: -
j_call: TRBJ1-1
v_call: TRBV7-9
cdr3_aa: CASSLAQTTNTEAFF
cdr3_nt: TGTGCCAGCAGCTTAGCGCAGACAACGAACACTGAAGCTTTCTTT

clone_size: -
d_call: -
j_call: TRBJ2-7
v_call: TRBV4-1
cdr3_aa: CASSKGAEPYEQYF
cdr3_nt: TGCGCCAGCAGCAAAGGGGCAGAACCCTACGAGCAGTACTTC

clone_size: -
d_call: -
j_call: TRBJ2-2
v_call: TRBV27
cdr3_aa: CASSLGRNTGELFF
cdr3_nt: TGTGCCAGCAGTTTAGGGCGGAACACCGGGGAGCTGTTTTTT

clone_size: once
d_call: -
j_call: TRBJ1-6
v_call: TRBV7-3
cdr3_aa: CASSLSPGRSPLHF
cdr3_nt: TGTGCCAGCAGCTTAAGCCCAGGGCGTTCACCCCTCCACTTT

clone_size: -
d_call: TRBD1
j_call: TRBJ2-6
v_call: TRBV6-1
cdr3_aa: CASSEGQPGANVLTF
cdr3_nt: TGTGCCAGCAGTGAGGGACAGCCCGGGGCCAACGTCCTGACTTTC

clone_size: -
d_call: -
j_call: TRBJ2-3
v_call: TRBV15
cdr3_aa: CATSREVEGWSTQYF
cdr3_nt: TGTGCCACCAGCAGAGAAGTAGAGGGCTGGAGTACGCAGTATTTT

clone_size: -
d_call: TRBD1
j_call: TRBJ2-1
v_call: TRBV5-1
cdr3_aa: CASSWDRVGNEQFF
cdr3_nt: TGCGCCAGCAGCTGGGACAGGGTGGGGAATGAGCAGTTCTTC

clone_size: -
d_call: -
j_call: TRBJ2-6
v_call: TRBV10-3
cdr3_aa: CASRAGPGANVLTF
cdr3_nt: TGTGCCAGTAGGGCAGGGCCTGGGGCCAACGTCCTGACTTTC

clone_size: once
d_call: TRBD1
j_call: TRBJ1-2
v_call: TRBV30
cdr3_aa: CAWNPPMMAGTGKYGYTF
cdr3_nt: TGTGCCTGGAATCCTCCGATGATGGCCGGGACAGGGAAATATGGCTACACCTTC

clone_size: -
d_call: TRBD1
j_call: TRBJ1-5
v_call: TRBV30
cdr3_aa: CAWRGAGGSNQPQHF
cdr3_nt: TGTGCCTGGAGAGGGGCAGGGGGTAGCAATCAGCCCCAGCATTTT

clone_size: -
d_call: -
j_call: TRBJ1-4
v_call: TRBV3-1/TRBV3-2
cdr3_aa: CASSQLPQTTNEKLFF
cdr3_nt: TGTGCCAGCAGCCAATTACCTCAGACAACTAATGAAAAACTGTTTTTT

clone_size: -
d_call: TRBD2
j_call: TRBJ2-2
v_call: TRBV5-4
cdr3_aa: CASSLAGGTGELFF
cdr3_nt: TGTGCCAGCAGCCTAGCGGGGGGCACCGGGGAGCTGTTTTTT

clone_size: -
d_call: -
j_call: TRBJ2-7
v_call: TRBV27
cdr3_aa: CASSGISLSGEQYF
cdr3_nt: TGTGCCAGCAGTGGGATAAGCCTCTCGGGGGAGCAGTACTTC

clone_size: -
d_call: -
j_call: TRBJ1-5
v_call: TRBV27
cdr3_aa: CASSLGGGGQPQHF
cdr3_nt: TGTGCCAGCAGTTTAGGAGGGGGAGGGCAGCCCCAGCATTTT

clone_size: -
d_call: TRBD1
j_call: TRBJ1-2
v_call: TRBV10-3
cdr3_aa: CAIRQGANYGYTF
cdr3_nt: TGTGCCATCAGACAGGGGGCGAACTATGGCTACACCTTC

clone_size: once
d_call: -
j_call: TRBJ2-1
v_call: TRBV6-5
cdr3_aa: CASSYGWGRHEQFF
cdr3_nt: TGTGCCAGCAGTTACGGTTGGGGGCGGCACGAGCAGTTCTTC

clone_size: -
d_call: TRBD1
j_call: TRBJ2-7
v_call: TRBV30
cdr3_aa: CAWSPGQTYEQYF
cdr3_nt: TGTGCCTGGAGCCCGGGACAGACCTACGAGCAGTACTTC

clone_size: -
d_call: TRBD1
j_call: TRBJ1-2
v_call: TRBV13
cdr3_aa: CASSFRQGADGYTF
cdr3_nt: TGTGCCAGCAGCTTTAGACAGGGGGCAGATGGCTACACCTTC

clone_size: -
d_call: TRBD1
j_call: TRBJ2-3
v_call: TRBV10-1
cdr3_aa: CASSEPSQGADTQYF
cdr3_nt: TGCGCCAGCAGTGAGCCGAGCCAGGGGGCAGATACGCAGTATTTT

clone_size: -
d_call: -
j_call: TRBJ2-3
v_call: TRBV18
cdr3_aa: CASSPPTPRKPDTDTQYF
cdr3_nt: TGTGCCAGCTCACCACCGACCCCTAGAAAGCCCGACACAGATACGCAGTATTTT

clone_size: -
d_call: -
j_call: TRBJ1-2
v_call: TRBV6-6
cdr3_aa: CASSYPGGYTF
cdr3_nt: TGTGCCAGCAGTTACCCCGGTGGCTACACCTTC

clone_size: -
d_call: -
j_call: TRBJ1-5
v_call: TRBV30
cdr3_aa: CAWSSDVQGALNQPQHF
cdr3_nt: TGTGCCTGGAGTTCTGACGTACAGGGCGCGCTTAATCAGCCCCAGCATTTT

clone_size: -
d_call: TRBD1
j_call: TRBJ1-3
v_call: TRBV11-3
cdr3_aa: CASSPGTASSGNTIYF
cdr3_nt: TGTGCCAGCAGCCCAGGGACAGCCAGCTCTGGAAACACCATATATTTT

clone_size: -
d_call: TRBD2
j_call: TRBJ2-5
v_call: TRBV27
cdr3_aa: CASSLLGSGGLETQYF
cdr3_nt: TGTGCCAGCAGTTTATTGGGTAGCGGGGGGTTAGAGACCCAGTACTTC

clone_size: -
d_call: TRBD2
j_call: TRBJ2-3
v_call: TRBV5-1
cdr3_aa: CASSRSGGATADTQYF
cdr3_nt: TGCGCCAGCAGCCGAAGCGGGGGGGCAACGGCAGATACGCAGTATTTT

clone_size: -
d_call: -
j_call: TRBJ2-5
v_call: TRBV7-3
cdr3_aa: CASSLGGYKETQYF
cdr3_nt: TGTGCCAGCAGCTTGGGGGGTTACAAAGAGACCCAGTACTTC

clone_size: -
d_call: -
j_call: TRBJ1-6
v_call: TRBV6-5
cdr3_aa: CASIQGSSYNSPLHF
cdr3_nt: TGTGCCAGCATTCAGGGTTCTTCCTATAATTCACCCCTCCACTTT